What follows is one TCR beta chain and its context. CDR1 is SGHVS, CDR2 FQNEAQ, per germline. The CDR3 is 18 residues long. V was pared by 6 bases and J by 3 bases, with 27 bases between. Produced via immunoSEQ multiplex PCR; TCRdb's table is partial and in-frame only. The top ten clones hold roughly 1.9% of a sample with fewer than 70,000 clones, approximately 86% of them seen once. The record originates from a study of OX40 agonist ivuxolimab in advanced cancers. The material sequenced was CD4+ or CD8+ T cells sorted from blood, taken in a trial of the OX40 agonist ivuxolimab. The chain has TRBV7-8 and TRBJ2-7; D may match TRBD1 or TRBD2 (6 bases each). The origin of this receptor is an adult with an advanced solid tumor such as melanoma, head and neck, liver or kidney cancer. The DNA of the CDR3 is TGTGCCAGCAGTCGACTAGGGGGAGGCAGCACCGCACGCTACGAGCAGTACTTC. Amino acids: CASSRLGGGSTARYEQYF.